The following is a TCR beta chain sequence with its context. What it binds is not known. This record comes from a study of vaccination effects on CD4 cells after COVID-19. Across the study: Post-vaccine samples followed the second dose by a median of 72 days.

Sequencing was performed with immunoSEQ multiplex PCR; in TCRdb, only in-frame clones are kept and a portion is missing. Among more than 13,000 clones, roughly 70% were seen once, and the ten largest hold around 23%. Viral peptide pools were used in the ViraFEST assay to expand antigen-specific CD4+ T cells, and sequencing came afterward. The authors isolated CD4+ T cells after about 10 days of culture. This individual contracted SARS-CoV-2 between March and December 2020, as verified by PCR. Of the BNT162b2 and mRNA-1273 vaccines, participants received two doses of one or the other. Looked up from germline, CDR1 is KGHSH and CDR2 is LQKENI. Trimming removed 3 bases from V and 4 bases from J; junction bases left unmatched: 10. The CDR3 sequence is 17 residues long.

The chain combines TRBV18 with TRBJ2-1; 9 bases match TRBD1. The source was CD4+ T cells from PBMCs cultured with HCoV-NL63 spike peptides, collected after COVID-19 vaccination. This TCR derives from a human donor who had a prior SARS-CoV-2 infection. CDR3 coding DNA: TGTGCCAGCTCACCCCAGACCGGACAGGGGCAGTACAATGAGCAGTTCTTC. Translation: CASSPQTGQGQYNEQFF. The full variable domain, completed using reference TRBV18 and TRBJ2-1, is NAGVMQNPRHLVRRRGQEARLRCSPMKGHSHVYWYRQLPEEGLKFMVYLQKENIIDESGMPKERFSAEFPKEGPSILRIQQVVRGDSAAYFCASSPQTGQGQYNEQFFGPGTRLTVL.